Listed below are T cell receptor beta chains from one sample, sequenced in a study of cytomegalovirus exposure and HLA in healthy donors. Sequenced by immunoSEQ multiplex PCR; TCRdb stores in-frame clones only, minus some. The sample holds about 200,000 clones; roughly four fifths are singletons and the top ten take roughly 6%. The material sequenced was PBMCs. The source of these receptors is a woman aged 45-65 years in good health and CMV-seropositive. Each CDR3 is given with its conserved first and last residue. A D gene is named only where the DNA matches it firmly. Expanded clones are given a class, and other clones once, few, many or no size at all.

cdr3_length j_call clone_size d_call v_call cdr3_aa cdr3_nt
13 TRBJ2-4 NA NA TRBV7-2 CASSLGLSNIQYF TGTGCCAGCAGCTTAGGTCTTTCGAACATTCAGTACTTC
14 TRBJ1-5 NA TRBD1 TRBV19 CASKQGGANQPQHF TGTGCCAGTAAACAGGGGGGCGCCAATCAGCCCCAGCATTTT
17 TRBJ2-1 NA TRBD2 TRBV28 CASSLGSAGVHYNEQFF TGTGCCAGCAGTTTAGGCTCAGCGGGAGTCCACTACAATGAGCAGTTCTTC
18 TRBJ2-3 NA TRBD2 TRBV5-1 CASSGSGTSGRARDTQYF TGCGCCAGCAGCGGGTCCGGGACTAGCGGGAGGGCAAGGGATACGCAGTATTTT
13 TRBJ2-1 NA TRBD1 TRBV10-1 CASSELQGAEQFF TGCGCCAGCAGTGAATTACAGGGGGCTGAGCAGTTCTTC
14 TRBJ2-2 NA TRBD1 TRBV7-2 CASSLGQGTGELFF TGTGCCAGCAGCTTAGGACAGGGCACCGGGGAGCTGTTTTTT
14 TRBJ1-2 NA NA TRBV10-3 CAISETASNYGYTF TGTGCCATCAGTGAGACAGCCTCTAACTATGGCTACACCTTC
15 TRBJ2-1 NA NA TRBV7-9 CASSKSGSLYNEQFF TGTGCCAGCAGTAAAAGCGGGTCGCTCTACAATGAGCAGTTCTTC
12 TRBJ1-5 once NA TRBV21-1 CASAHRGRPQHF TGTGCCAGCGCCCACAGGGGGCGGCCCCAGCATTTT
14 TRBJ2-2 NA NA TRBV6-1 CASGRMAPTGELFF TGTGCCAGCGGCAGGATGGCCCCTACCGGGGAGCTGTTTTTT
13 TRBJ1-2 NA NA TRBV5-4 CASSLDRVYGYTF TGTGCCAGCAGCTTGGACAGGGTTTATGGCTACACCTTC
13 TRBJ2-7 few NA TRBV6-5 CASRGPAFHEQYF TGTGCCAGCAGGGGCCCGGCTTTCCACGAGCAGTACTTC
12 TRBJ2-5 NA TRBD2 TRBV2 CASGRGEETQYF TGTGCCAGTGGCCGGGGGGAAGAGACCCAGTACTTC
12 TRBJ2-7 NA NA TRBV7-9 CSSSLVGYEQYF TGTTCCAGCAGCTTAGTCGGGTACGAGCAGTACTTC
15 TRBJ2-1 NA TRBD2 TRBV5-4 CASSLVAGGYNEQFF TGTGCCAGCAGCTTGGTTGCGGGAGGCTACAATGAGCAGTTCTTC
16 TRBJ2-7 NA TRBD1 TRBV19 CASSPSRTGVGHEQYF TGTGCCAGTAGTCCATCCCGCACAGGGGTTGGCCACGAGCAGTACTTC